The subject of this entry is one TCR beta chain. What antigen it recognizes has not been identified. Per-nucleotide qualities are absent, and no much larger clonotype sits a single base away. TCRbeta CDR3 regions were amplified by the immunoSEQ bias-controlled multiplex PCR and were subjected to high-throughput sequencing. Processing in the source paper ran as follows. CDR3 sequences were collapsed and filtered by the immunoSEQ vendor pipeline to quantify abundance and frequency of each unique TCRbeta CDR3. Using a 90% global sequence identity threshold, CD-HIT clustered dominant CDR3 amino acid sequences together with SARS-CoV-2-specific ImmuneCODE TCRbeta sequences. Clones were classed as hyperexpanded at frequencies of 0.1 to 1 and as large at frequencies of 0.01 to 0.1. CDR3 amino acid sequences and V and J gene assignments of dominant clones were confirmed with MiXCR. The R stringdist package was used to compute Levenshtein distances between the patient clonotypes and the ImmuneCODE hits. What TCRdb holds here is the immuneACCESS table cut down to in-frame rearrangements. Part of the clones is not present; checked against another copy, under half of the missing clones reflect an unresolved V gene, and the others are unexplained. For V, J and clone size, that table is used; D and trimming come from the DNA. Here the sample has about 10,000 clones; 85% to 90% occur a single time. Approximately 2% of the sample comes from the top ten.

The QIAamp DNA FFPE kit was used to extract genomic DNA from formalin-fixed paraffin-embedded autopsy tissue. The data stem from a study of T cell repertoires in MIS-A myocarditis (dated by TCRdb to 2021 to 2024). This clonotype originated in a man younger than 35 with fulminant myocarditis from multisystem inflammatory syndrome in adults (MIS-A) after COVID-19. The specimen sequenced was thoracic lymph node tissue obtained at autopsy.

The DNA sequence is TGTGCCAGCAGCCAAGACCCAGCGGGGGGGCCCGGGGAGCTGTTTTTT. The translation is CASSQDPAGGPGELFF. The chain uses TRBV4-2 and TRBJ2-2, and TRBD2 aligns with 10 junction nucleotides. From the germline V gene, CDR1 is LGHNA and CDR2 is YNFKEQ. For this chain, trimming is 0 bases at the V end and 6 bases at the J end, and the number of junction bases without a gene match is 4. There are 16 amino acids in the CDR3, from cysteine to phenylalanine inclusive. This entry keeps only the CDR3 DNA: 48 bases, framed from base 1.